Presented here are 2 T cell receptor beta chains from one specimen sequenced in a study of cytomegalovirus exposure and HLA in healthy donors. 13 Jbeta primers and 60 Vbeta primers were used for the PCR. The protocol was immunoSEQ multiplex PCR, while the TCRdb copy is restricted to in-frame clones and leaves out a portion. Among 130,000 or so clones listed, approximately 8.9% were seen once. Sequenced input: PBMCs. These receptors were obtained from a woman aged 40 to 49 in good health and CMV-seropositive.

This clone was observed a handful of times. The V call is TRBV4-2, the J call TRBJ1-2; 11 bases are shared with TRBD1. The CDR3 consists of 19 residues. With V trimmed by 0 bases and J by 4 bases, 13 bases remained unmatched. CDR1 LGHNA and CDR2 YNFKEQ come from the germline V gene. CDR3 sequence: CASSQDRRTGGRISYGYTF. As DNA, the CDR3 is TGTGCCAGCAGCCAAGATAGGAGGACAGGGGGCAGAATTTCCTATGGCTACACCTTC.

This clone has only a few counts. The gene calls are TRBV2 and TRBJ1-1, with a tentative D call TRBD1 (6 bases). The germline gives CDR1 SNHLY, CDR2 FYNNEI. V lost 1 base, J lost 6 bases, and 12 bases lay in between. The length of the CDR3 is 14 residues. This CDR3 reads CASSEVRGSAEAFF. The CDR3 DNA reads as TGTGCCAGCAGTGAAGTCAGGGGTAGCGCTGAAGCTTTCTTT.